These 15 T cell receptor beta chains share one sample of origin, sequenced in a study of blood T cells in healthy people across ages. Alongside a J-beta primer mix, a sample-barcoded 5' primer served in a second PCR lasting roughly 7 to 11 cycles. TCRdb re-called the 5' RACE reads with MiXCR, one entry per CDR3 protein. The table includes some 1.1 million distinct CDR3 sequences, 35% to 40% detected once. The sequencing sample was made of blood. The source is a man aged 18 to 30 in good health.

The chain joins TRBV28 to TRBJ2-7; D is unclear. Deletions cut 1 base from V and 0 bases from J, with 10 bases between. The germline V gene has CDR1 MDHEN and CDR2 SYDVKM. CDR3 length: 15 residues. The CDR3 sequence: CASSLYIGGSYEQYF. CDR3 nucleotide sequence: TGTGCCAGCAGTTTATATATCGGCGGCTCCTACGAGCAGTACTTC.

This chain connects TRBV12-3 or TRBV12-4 to TRBJ2-1, with 7 bases that match TRBD1. CDR3 length equals 15 residues. V lost 6 bases, J lost 8 bases, and 13 bases stayed unmatched. For the CDR3, the DNA is TGTGCCAGCAGCAGGGGACAGCCATCTCGCCATGAGCAGTTCTTC. Translating gives CASSRGQPSRHEQFF.

The V and J genes are TRBV7-2 and TRBJ2-1; TRBD1 or TRBD2 may be the D gene (6 bases each). The end of the DNA is better explained by TRBJ2-7, so the J call may be wrong. The germline V gene encodes CDR1 SGHTA and CDR2 FQGNSA. The CDR3 consists of 13 residues. CDR3 bases: TGTGCCAGCAGCAGGGGGGCAGACAATGAGCAGTACTTC. It translates to CASSRGADNEQYF.

The V gene is TRBV2, the J gene TRBJ1-1; a possible D gene is TRBD1 (6 bases). Germline V gives CDR1 SNHLY, CDR2 FYNNEI. The CDR3 spans 15 residues. Trimming left V 5 bases short and J 7 bases short, with 20 bases between. The CDR3 protein is CASSHEQGRNDEAFF. CDR3 DNA: TGTGCCAGCAGTCATGAACAGGGTAGGAACGATGAAGCTTTCTTT.

The chain uses TRBV29-1 and TRBJ1-2; possible D gene TRBD1, 5 bases. Germline V gene lookup returns CDR1 SQVTM and CDR2 ANQGSEA. The ends were cut back, 1 base at V and 8 bases at J, with 8 bases in the middle. CDR3 length: 11 residues. CDR3 DNA sequence: TGCAGCGTTGAAGTCAGGGTCGGCTACACCTTC. Its translation is CSVEVRVGYTF.

This clonotype was seen a handful of times. The gene calls are TRBV29-1 and TRBJ1-2, with 8 bases matching TRBD1. CDR1 and CDR2 (germline): SQVTM, ANQGSEA. The CDR3 loop spans 12 amino acids. Trimming at V came to 6 bases and at J to 8 bases, leaving 8 bases not matched to a gene. CDR3 protein: CSVEQGVRGYTF. The CDR3 DNA reads as TGCAGCGTCGAACAGGGGGTCCGCGGCTACACCTTC.

The gene calls are TRBV13 and TRBJ2-2; D perhaps matches TRBD1 (6 bases). The CDR3 has 15 residues. CDR1 PRHDT and CDR2 FYEKMQ come from the germline V gene (reference sequence). Trimming left V 4 bases short and J 6 bases short, with 15 bases between. For the CDR3, the DNA is TGTGCCAGCAGCTGGGTGGGGGCGCCGGCCGGGGAGCTGTTTTTT. Amino acid sequence: CASSWVGAPAGELFF.

The gene calls are TRBV6-2 or TRBV6-3 and TRBJ2-1; 10 bases are a match to TRBD2. The V gene end was trimmed by 4 bases and the J gene end by 3 bases; junction bases not matched to a gene: 3. CDR1 and CDR2 from the germline V gene are MNHEY and SVGEGT. The CDR3 runs to 15 residues. DNA of the CDR3: TGTGCCAGCAGTTTGACTAGCGGGTACTACAATGAGCAGTTCTTC. This translates into CASSLTSGYYNEQFF.

The chain recombines TRBV30 with TRBJ2-7; the D is unclear. The V end lost 3 bases, the J end lost 3 bases, and 15 bases lay between the germline ends. Looked up from germline, CDR1 is GTSNPN and CDR2 is SVGIG (reference sequence). There are 14 residues in the CDR3. The CDR3 is CAWSPSFPYYEQYF. The CDR3 nucleotides read TGTGCCTGGAGCCCATCGTTCCCTTACTACGAGCAGTACTTC.

This clonotype has a count of ten or more. The genes are TRBV5-1 and TRBJ2-1, with TRBD2 matching 13 bases. V lost 4 bases and J lost 5; bases outside the gene matches: 3. Germline CDR1 is SGHRS and CDR2 is YFSETQ. This CDR3 comprises 15 residues. The CDR3 region has the DNA TGCGCCAGCAGCCTCGGACTAGCGGGGGACAATGAGCAGTTCTTC. Its protein product is CASSLGLAGDNEQFF.

The gene calls are TRBV20-1 and TRBJ1-6, with 7 positions matching TRBD1. The CDR3 totals 13 residues. Germline assignment: CDR1 DFQATT and CDR2 SNEGSKA (reference sequence). V was pared by 6 bases and J by 6 bases, with 5 bases of the junction left unmatched. Here the CDR3 reads CSAPTGTNSPLHF. The CDR3 DNA follows: TGCAGTGCCCCGACAGGGACTAATTCACCCCTCCACTTT.

This clonotype was counted between two and nine times. The chain joins TRBV5-1 to TRBJ2-3, with 10 bases aligning to TRBD2. CDR1 is SGHRS, CDR2 YFSETQ, per germline. Trimming removed 7 bases from V and 4 bases from J; junction bases left unmatched: 15. The CDR3 has 17 residues. CDR3 loop: CASRGSSGGSPPDTQYF. Here the CDR3 DNA reads TGCGCCAGCCGGGGGTCTAGCGGGGGCTCCCCTCCAGATACGCAGTATTTT.

The table lists this clonotype with a few counts. The CDR3 region has the DNA TGTGCTAGTGGTTTGGTACTTAGCGGGGGGGTCGACGAGCAGTACTTC. Protein sequence: CASGLVLSGGVDEQYF. The chain links TRBV12-5 to TRBJ2-7; the match to TRBD2 covers 11 bases. The CDR3 runs 16 residues. V trimming: 0 bases; J trimming: 5 bases; junction bases outside the gene matches: 6. The germline gives CDR1 LGHNT, CDR2 FRNRAP.

This clonotype was seen a handful of times. V gene TRBV29-1 combines with J gene TRBJ2-3, with no clear D. The CDR3 is 11 residues long. Germline-derived CDR1 and CDR2 are SQVTM and ANQGSEA. CDR3 in DNA: TGCAGTGCTAGAGATCCGAATACGCAGTATTTT. Amino acids: CSARDPNTQYF.

This chain connects TRBV12-3 or TRBV12-4 to TRBJ2-3; weak D call: TRBD2 (5 bases). V was pared by 2 bases and J by 6 bases, with 12 bases between. The CDR3 contains 14 residues. The CDR3: CASSLIGVGDTQYF. CDR3 nucleotides: TGTGCCAGCAGTTTAATCGGGGTCGGGGATACGCAGTATTTT.